The clone carrying this TCR beta chain was recorded at least ten times. TCRdb processed the 5' RACE reads anew with MiXCR; each CDR3 protein has one entry. The sample holds 40,000 to 50,000 distinct CDR3 sequences; 2.5% are singletons and the top ten take 9% to 15%. This CDR3 comprises 16 residues. V lost 0 bases, J lost 2 bases, and 3 bases stayed unmatched. Per the germline V gene, CDR1 is LGHDT and CDR2 is YNNKEL (reference sequence). The sample originates from a study of neurological immune-mediated disorders. The source is a man aged 25 to 40 with multiple sclerosis. Sample: PBMCs. V gene TRBV3-1 combines with J gene TRBJ2-3; 9 nucleotides match TRBD2. Here the CDR3 DNA reads TGTGCCAGCAGCCAAGACGCTAGCGGGGTCACAGATACGCAGTATTTT. This codes for CASSQDASGVTDTQYF.